This TCR beta chain is from a study of blood T cell repertoires in COVID-19. Study details: The United States, Italy and Spain provided the acute and convalescent COVID-19 samples. Sources were T cells, B-cell-depleted T cells, or PBMCs; the material itself was cDNA or gDNA.

The assay was immunoSEQ multiplex PCR, and TCRdb's table has in-frame clones only and misses some. The sample comprises around 230,000 clones, roughly 84% of which are singletons, and under 2.5% rests with the top ten. The sequenced sample was peripheral blood. The clonotype comes from a man aged 35 to 55 who had recovered from COVID-19.

Here the CDR3 DNA reads TGCGCCAGCAGCCAAGAACTCCTCTGGAATGAGCAGTTCTTC. The encoded protein is CASSQELLWNEQFF. This rearrangement joins TRBV4-3 to TRBJ2-1; no reliable D call. The length of the CDR3 is 14 residues. Germline assignment: CDR1 LGHNA and CDR2 YSLEER. V was clipped by 0 bases and J by 7 bases, with 10 bases between them.